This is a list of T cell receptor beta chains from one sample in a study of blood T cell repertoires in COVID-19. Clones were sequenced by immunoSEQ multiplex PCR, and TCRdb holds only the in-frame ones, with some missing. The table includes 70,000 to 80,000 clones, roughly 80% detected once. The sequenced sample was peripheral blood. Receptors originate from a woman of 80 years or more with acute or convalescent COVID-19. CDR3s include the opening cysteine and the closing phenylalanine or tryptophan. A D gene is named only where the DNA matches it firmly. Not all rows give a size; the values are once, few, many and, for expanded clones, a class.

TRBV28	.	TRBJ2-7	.	TGTGCCAGCAGAGGACAGACCTACGAGCAGTACTTC	CASRGQTYEQYF
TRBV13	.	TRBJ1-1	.	TGTGCCAGCAGCTTAGAGGGAGGGCGAGCTTTCTTT	CASSLEGGRAFF
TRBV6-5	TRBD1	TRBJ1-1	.	TGTGCCAGCAGCAGGACAGGGGACACTGAAGCTTTCTTT	CASSRTGDTEAFF
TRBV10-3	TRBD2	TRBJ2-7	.	TGTGCCATCAGTGTGAGCGGGAGCCCCTCCTACGAGCAGTACTTC	CAISVSGSPSYEQYF
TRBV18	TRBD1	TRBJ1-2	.	TGTGCCAGCTCACTAACCTGGACAGGTTATGATGGCTACACCTTC	CASSLTWTGYDGYTF
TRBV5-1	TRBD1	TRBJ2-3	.	TGCGCCAGCAGCGTGAGACAGGGTAGAGATACGCAGTATTTT	CASSVRQGRDTQYF
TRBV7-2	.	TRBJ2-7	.	TGTGCCAGCAGCTCCCCGGTCCGCGAGCAGTACTTC	CASSSPVREQYF
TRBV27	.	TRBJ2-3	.	TGTGCCAGCAGCCAAGCATATACGCAGTATTTT	CASSQAYTQYF
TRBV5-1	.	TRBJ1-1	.	TGCGCCAGCAGCTTGGGCGGGGGGGCCAAGACTGAAGCTTTCTTT	CASSLGGGAKTEAFF
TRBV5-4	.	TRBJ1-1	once	TGTGCCAGCAGCTTGGGGGGCAGGGATACTGAAGCTTTCTTT	CASSLGGRDTEAFF
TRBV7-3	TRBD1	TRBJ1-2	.	TGTGCCAGCAGCTTCGACAGGGAAGGCTACACCTTC	CASSFDREGYTF
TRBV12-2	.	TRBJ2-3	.	TGTGCAAGTCGCCCCGTAAGACTAGCGCGGGAGGGAATTAGGGATACGCAGTATTTT	CASRPVRLAREGIRDTQYF
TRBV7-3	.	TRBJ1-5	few	TGTGCCAGCTTTCCAACAAGGGGTCAGCCCCAGCATTTT	CASFPTRGQPQHF
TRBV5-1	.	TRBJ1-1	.	TGCGCCAGCAGCTTTGGGGGGGTAACACGGGCCTCGAAGGGCACTGAAGCTTTCTTT	CASSFGGVTRASKGTEAFF
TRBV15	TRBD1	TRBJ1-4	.	TGTGCCACCTCCAGGGGACAGGCCATTAATGAAAAACTGTTTTTT	CATSRGQAINEKLFF
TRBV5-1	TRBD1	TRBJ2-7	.	TGCGCCAGCAGCTTAAGGACAGGCTTTTACGAGCAGTACTTC	CASSLRTGFYEQYF
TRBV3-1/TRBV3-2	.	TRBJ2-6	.	TGTGCCAGCAGCCAAGACCCTATTGGGGCCAACGTCCTGACTTTC	CASSQDPIGANVLTF